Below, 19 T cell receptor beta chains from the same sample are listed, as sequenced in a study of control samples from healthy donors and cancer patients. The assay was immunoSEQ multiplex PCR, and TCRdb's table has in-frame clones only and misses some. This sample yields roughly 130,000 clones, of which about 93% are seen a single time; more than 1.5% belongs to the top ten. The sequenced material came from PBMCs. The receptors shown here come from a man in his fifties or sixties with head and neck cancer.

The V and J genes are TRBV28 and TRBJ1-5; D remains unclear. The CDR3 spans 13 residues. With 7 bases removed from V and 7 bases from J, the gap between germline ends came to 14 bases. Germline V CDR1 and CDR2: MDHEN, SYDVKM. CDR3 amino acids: CASIGSLKQPQHF. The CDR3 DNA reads TGTGCCAGCATTGGCAGCTTAAAACAGCCCCAGCATTTT.

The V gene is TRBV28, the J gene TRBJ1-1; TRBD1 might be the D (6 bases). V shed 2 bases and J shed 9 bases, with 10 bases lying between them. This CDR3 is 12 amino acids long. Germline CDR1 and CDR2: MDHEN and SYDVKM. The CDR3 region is CASSLGGRKAFF. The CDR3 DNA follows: TGTGCCAGCAGTTTAGGGGGGCGCAAAGCTTTCTTT.

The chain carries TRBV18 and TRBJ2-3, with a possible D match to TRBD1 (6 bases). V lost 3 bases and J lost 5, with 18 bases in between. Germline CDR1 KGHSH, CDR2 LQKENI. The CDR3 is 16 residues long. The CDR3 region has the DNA TGTGCCAGCTCACCCCCAGTTAGGGGGTTGGAAGATACGCAGTATTTT. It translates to CASSPPVRGLEDTQYF.

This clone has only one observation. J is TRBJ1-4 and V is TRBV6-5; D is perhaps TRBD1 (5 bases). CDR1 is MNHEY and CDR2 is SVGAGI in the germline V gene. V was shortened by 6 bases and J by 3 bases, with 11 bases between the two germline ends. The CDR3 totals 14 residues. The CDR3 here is CASRPGGSNEKLFF. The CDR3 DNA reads TGTGCCAGCAGGCCGGGGGGATCTAATGAAAAACTGTTTTTT.

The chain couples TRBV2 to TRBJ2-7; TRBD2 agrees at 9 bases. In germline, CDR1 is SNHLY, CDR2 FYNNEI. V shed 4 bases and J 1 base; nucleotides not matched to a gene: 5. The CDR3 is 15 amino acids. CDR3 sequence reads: CASSVKRGASYEQYF. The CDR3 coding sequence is TGTGCCAGCAGTGTTAAGCGGGGGGCTTCCTACGAGCAGTACTTC.

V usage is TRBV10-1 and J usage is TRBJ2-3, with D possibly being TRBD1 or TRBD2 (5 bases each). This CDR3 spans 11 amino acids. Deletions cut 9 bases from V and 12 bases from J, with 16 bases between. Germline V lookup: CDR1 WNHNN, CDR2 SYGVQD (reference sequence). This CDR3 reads CASNGTPRQYF. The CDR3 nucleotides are TGCGCCAGTAACGGGACCCCTCGACAGTATTTT.

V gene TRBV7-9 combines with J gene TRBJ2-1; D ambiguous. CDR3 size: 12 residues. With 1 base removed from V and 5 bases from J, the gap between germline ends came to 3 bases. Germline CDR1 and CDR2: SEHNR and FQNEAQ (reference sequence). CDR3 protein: CASSLENNEQFF. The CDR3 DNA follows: TGTGCCAGCAGCTTAGAGAACAATGAGCAGTTCTTC.

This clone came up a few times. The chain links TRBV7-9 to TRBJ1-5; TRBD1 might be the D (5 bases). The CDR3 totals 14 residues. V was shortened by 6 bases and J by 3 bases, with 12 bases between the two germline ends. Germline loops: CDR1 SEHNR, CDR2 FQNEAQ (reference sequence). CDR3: CASSPGFPNQPQHF. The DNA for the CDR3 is TGTGCCAGCAGTCCAGGGTTCCCCAATCAGCCCCAGCATTTT.

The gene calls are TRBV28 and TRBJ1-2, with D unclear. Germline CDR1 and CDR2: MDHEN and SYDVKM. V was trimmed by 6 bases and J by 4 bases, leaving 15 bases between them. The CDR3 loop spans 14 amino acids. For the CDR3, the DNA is TGTGCCAGCAGCCATTCCGGGTCCTCCTATGGCTACACCTTC. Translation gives CASSHSGSSYGYTF.

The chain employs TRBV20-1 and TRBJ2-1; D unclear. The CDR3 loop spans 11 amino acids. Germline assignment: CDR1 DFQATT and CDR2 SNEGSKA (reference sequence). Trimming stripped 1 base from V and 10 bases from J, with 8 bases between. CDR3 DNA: TGCAGTGCTAGAGGTCCCCCGGAGCAGTTCTTC. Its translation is CSARGPPEQFF.

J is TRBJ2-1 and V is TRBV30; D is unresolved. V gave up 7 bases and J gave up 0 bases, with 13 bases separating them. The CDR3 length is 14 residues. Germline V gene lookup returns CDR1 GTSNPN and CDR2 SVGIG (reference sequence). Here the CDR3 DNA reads TGTGCCTTCACCGACACCACCTCCTACAATGAGCAGTTCTTC. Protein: CAFTDTTSYNEQFF.

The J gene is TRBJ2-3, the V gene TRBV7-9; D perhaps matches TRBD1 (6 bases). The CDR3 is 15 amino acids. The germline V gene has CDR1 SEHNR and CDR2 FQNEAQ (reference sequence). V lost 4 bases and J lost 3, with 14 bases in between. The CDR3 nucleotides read TGTGCCAGCAGCTCCTCCGGGACATTTACAGATACGCAGTATTTT. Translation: CASSSSGTFTDTQYF.

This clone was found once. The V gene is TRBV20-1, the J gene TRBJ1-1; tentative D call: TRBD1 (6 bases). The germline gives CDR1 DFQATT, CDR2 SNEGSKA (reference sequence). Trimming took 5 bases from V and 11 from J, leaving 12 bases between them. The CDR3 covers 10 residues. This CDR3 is CSALRGTAFF. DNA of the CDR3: TGCAGTGCTTTAAGGGGGACCGCTTTCTTT.

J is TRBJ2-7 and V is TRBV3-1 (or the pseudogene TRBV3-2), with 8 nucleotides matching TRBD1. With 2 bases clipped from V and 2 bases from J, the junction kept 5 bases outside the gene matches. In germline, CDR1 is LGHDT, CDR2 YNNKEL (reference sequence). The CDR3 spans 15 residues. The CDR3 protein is CASSQSGQGPYEQYF. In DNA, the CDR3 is TGTGCCAGCAGCCAATCTGGACAGGGTCCCTACGAGCAGTACTTC.

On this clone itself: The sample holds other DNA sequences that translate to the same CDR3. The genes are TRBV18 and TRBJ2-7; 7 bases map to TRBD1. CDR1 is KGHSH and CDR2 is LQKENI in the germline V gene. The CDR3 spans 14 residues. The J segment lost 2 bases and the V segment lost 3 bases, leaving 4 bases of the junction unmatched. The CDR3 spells CASSPRQGTYEQYF. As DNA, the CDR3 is TGTGCCAGCTCACCTCGACAGGGAACCTACGAGCAGTACTTC. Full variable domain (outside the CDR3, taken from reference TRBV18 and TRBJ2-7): NAGVMQNPRHLVRRRGQEARLRCSPMKGHSHVYWYRQLPEEGLKFMVYLQKENIIDESGMPKERFSAEFPKEGPSILRIQQVVRGDSAAYFCASSPRQGTYEQYFGPGTRLTVT.

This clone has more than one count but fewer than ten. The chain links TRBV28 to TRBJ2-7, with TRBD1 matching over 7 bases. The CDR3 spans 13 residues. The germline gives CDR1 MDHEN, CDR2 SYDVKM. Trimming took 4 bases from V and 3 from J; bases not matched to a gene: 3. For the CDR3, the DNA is TGTGCCAGCAGTTGGTGGGACAGCTACGAGCAGTACTTC. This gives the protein CASSWWDSYEQYF.

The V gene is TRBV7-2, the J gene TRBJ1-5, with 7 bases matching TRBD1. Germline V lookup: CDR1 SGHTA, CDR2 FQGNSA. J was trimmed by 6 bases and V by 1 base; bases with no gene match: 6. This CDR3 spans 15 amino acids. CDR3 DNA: TGTGCCAGCAGCTTAGGGGCAGACAGGGCTCAGCCCCAGCATTTT. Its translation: CASSLGADRAQPQHF.

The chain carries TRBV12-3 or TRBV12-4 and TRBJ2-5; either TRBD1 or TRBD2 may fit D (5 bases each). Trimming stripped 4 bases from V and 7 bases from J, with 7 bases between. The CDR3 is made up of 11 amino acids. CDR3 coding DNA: TGTGCCAGCAGTTATGGGGGGACCCAGTACTTC. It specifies CASSYGGTQYF.

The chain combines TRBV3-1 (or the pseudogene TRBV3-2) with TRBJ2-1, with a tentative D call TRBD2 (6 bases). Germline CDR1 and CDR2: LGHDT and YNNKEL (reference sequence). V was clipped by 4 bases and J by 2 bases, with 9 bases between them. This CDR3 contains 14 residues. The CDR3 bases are TGTGCCAGCAGCCCGCGCGGGGCCTACAATGAGCAGTTCTTC. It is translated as CASSPRGAYNEQFF.